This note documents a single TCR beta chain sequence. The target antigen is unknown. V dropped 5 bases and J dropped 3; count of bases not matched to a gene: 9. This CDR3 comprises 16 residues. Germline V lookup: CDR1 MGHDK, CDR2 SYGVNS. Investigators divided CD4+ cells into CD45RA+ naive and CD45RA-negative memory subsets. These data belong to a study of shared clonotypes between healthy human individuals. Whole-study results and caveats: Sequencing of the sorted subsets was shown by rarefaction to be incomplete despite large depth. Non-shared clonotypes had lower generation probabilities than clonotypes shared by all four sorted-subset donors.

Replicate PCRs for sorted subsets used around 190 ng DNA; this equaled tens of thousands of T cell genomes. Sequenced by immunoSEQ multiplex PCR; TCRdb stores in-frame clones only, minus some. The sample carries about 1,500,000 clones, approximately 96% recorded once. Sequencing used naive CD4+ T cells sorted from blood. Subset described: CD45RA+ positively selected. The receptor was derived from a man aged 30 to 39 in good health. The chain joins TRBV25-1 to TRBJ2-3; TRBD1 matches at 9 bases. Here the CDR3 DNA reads TGTGCCAGCAGTTCTTACAGGGGGCAGGAGACAGATACGCAGTATTTT. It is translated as CASSSYRGQETDTQYF.